The 21 T cell receptor beta chains in this list originate from one sample, sequenced in a study of beta chain features in type 1 diabetes. Every isolated RNA sample was fully reverse transcribed, so sequencing captured expressed TCRB transcripts. Data came from immunoSEQ multiplex PCR; TCRdb stores just in-frame clones and leaves some out. The sample includes roughly 380,000 clones, about 19% of them seen just once. Source material: naive CD4+ T cells from blood. These receptors were collected from a woman under 30 in good health.

This chain links TRBV2 with TRBJ1-5; D is ambiguous. This CDR3 has 15 residues. The germline CDR1 and CDR2 sequences are SNHLY and FYNNEI. Trimming took off 7 bases at V and 1 base at J, with 14 bases between the two ends. In DNA, the CDR3 is TGTGCCAGCACCTCTCTCCCCAGGAGCAATCAGCCCCAGCATTTT. As protein: CASTSLPRSNQPQHF.

J is TRBJ2-1 and V is TRBV30, with D possibly TRBD2 on 7 matching bases. From germline, CDR1 is GTSNPN and CDR2 SVGIG (reference sequence). There are 13 residues in the CDR3. V lost 8 bases and J lost 8, with 19 bases in between. The CDR3 loop is CAGGPSGIDEQFF. For the CDR3, the DNA is TGTGCCGGGGGGCCTAGCGGTATAGATGAGCAGTTCTTC. Variable domain in full (rest from reference TRBV30 and TRBJ2-1): SQTIHQWPATLVQPVGSPLSLECTVEGTSNPNLYWYRQAAGRGLQLLFYSVGIGQISSEVPQNLSASRPQDRQFILSSKKLLLSDSGFYLCAGGPSGIDEQFFGPGTRLTVL.

The chain employs TRBV2 and TRBJ2-3; 8 positions agree with TRBD1. CDR1 and CDR2 (germline): SNHLY, FYNNEI. The length of the CDR3 is 14 residues. Trimming cost V 2 bases and J 4 bases; bases outside gene matches: 2. CDR3 coding DNA: TGTGCCAGCAGTGAACAGGGGGCATCAGATACGCAGTATTTT. Translated: CASSEQGASDTQYF.

This clone has more than one count but fewer than ten. J is TRBJ1-1 and V is TRBV25-1, with 7 bases that match TRBD1. Trimming took 4 bases from V and 4 from J; bases not matched to a gene: 18. Looked up from germline, CDR1 is MGHDK and CDR2 is SYGVNS. This CDR3 spans 18 amino acids. CDR3 nucleotides: TGTGCCAGCAGTGGTTTTCAGGGCAGGGGGGCGTTGGGCACTGAAGCTTTCTTT. It is translated as CASSGFQGRGALGTEAFF.

The genes are TRBV5-1 and TRBJ2-1, with D possibly matching TRBD2 (6 bases). Trimming shortened V by 1 base and J by 0 bases, and 11 bases separated the two germline ends. The CDR3 totals 16 residues. Germline values: CDR1 SGHRS, CDR2 YFSETQ. CDR3 loop: CASSLIGTASYNEQFF. The CDR3, as DNA: TGCGCCAGCAGCTTGATCGGGACTGCCTCCTACAATGAGCAGTTCTTC.

The genes are TRBV29-1 and TRBJ2-7, with a possible D match to TRBD1 (6 bases). This CDR3 region has 13 residues. Trimming pared 6 bases from V and 4 bases from J, leaving 16 bases between. Germline assignment: CDR1 SQVTM and CDR2 ANQGSEA. CDR3 DNA: TGCAGCGTGGCCTCAGGGGACCTATACGAGCAGTACTTC. This sequence encodes CSVASGDLYEQYF.

The chain links TRBV9 to TRBJ2-3; maybe TRBD2 (6 bases). Deletions cut 0 bases from V and 2 bases from J, with 13 bases between. The CDR3 totals 16 residues. Germline CDR1 and CDR2: SGDLS and YYNGEE. This chain's CDR3 is CASSVEAGGDTDTQYF. For the CDR3, the DNA is TGTGCCAGCAGCGTAGAGGCCGGAGGGGACACAGATACGCAGTATTTT.

V gene TRBV30 combines with J gene TRBJ1-3; possible D gene TRBD1, 5 bases. There are 15 residues in the CDR3. Trimming took 1 base from V and 0 from J, leaving 10 bases between them. Per germline, CDR1 GTSNPN and CDR2 SVGIG (reference sequence). The CDR3 loop is CAWSGGDSSGNTIYF. The CDR3 DNA is TGTGCCTGGAGTGGGGGGGACTCCTCTGGAAACACCATATATTTT.

A few counts support this clone. The rearrangement uses TRBV7-9 and TRBJ1-6, with 8 bases lining up with TRBD1. J gave up 12 bases and V 4 bases, and 11 bases lay outside the gene matches. The CDR3 has 15 amino acids. CDR1 and CDR2 from the germline V gene are SEHNR and FQNEAQ (reference sequence). CDR3 sequence reads: CASSWSAGTGGPLHF. The CDR3, as DNA: TGTGCCAGCAGCTGGAGTGCCGGGACAGGCGGACCCCTCCACTTT.

The rearrangement uses TRBV11-2 and TRBJ1-5, with D unclear. The length of the CDR3 is 13 residues. From germline, CDR1 is SGHAT and CDR2 FQNNGV. Trimming pared 1 base from V and 5 bases from J, leaving 6 bases between. CDR3 coding DNA: TGTGCCAGCAGCTTAGCGAGCTATCAGCCCCAGCATTTT. Protein sequence: CASSLASYQPQHF. The full variable domain, with the rest looked up from reference TRBV11-2 and TRBJ1-5, is EAGVAQSPRYKIIEKRQSVAFWCNPISGHATLYWYQQILGQGPKLLIQFQNNGVVDDSQLPKDRFSAERLKGVDSTLKIQPAKLEDSAVYLCASSLASYQPQHFGDGTRLSIL.

This rearrangement joins TRBV7-2 to TRBJ2-5; possible D gene TRBD2, 6 bases. The germline CDR1 and CDR2 sequences are SGHTA and FQGNSA. Deletions cut 1 base from V and 5 bases from J, with 14 bases between. The CDR3 is made up of 15 amino acids. The CDR3 here is CASSLVPLRGETQYF. The DNA for the CDR3 is TGTGCCAGCAGCTTAGTTCCCCTACGGGGGGAGACCCAGTACTTC. Using reference TRBV7-2 and TRBJ2-5 for the parts outside the CDR3, the full variable domain is GAGVSQSPSNKVTEKGKDVELRCDPISGHTALYWYRQSLGQGLEFLIYFQGNSAPDKSGLPSDRFSAERTGGSVSTLTIQRTQQEDSAVYLCASSLVPLRGETQYFGPGTRLLVL.

The rearrangement joins TRBV11-3 to TRBJ2-1; D is unresolved. Germline-derived CDR1 and CDR2 are SGHNT and YENEEA. V was trimmed by 8 bases and J by 4 bases, leaving 12 bases between them. This CDR3 contains 13 residues. The CDR3 sequence is CASASAEYNEQFF. CDR3 bases: TGTGCCAGCGCCTCCGCGGAATACAATGAGCAGTTCTTC.

CDR3 region: CASSWSGMGNQPQHF. The CDR3 DNA is TGTGCCAGCAGTTGGTCAGGGATGGGCAATCAGCCCCAGCATTTT. The chain links TRBV27 to TRBJ1-5, with D possibly being TRBD1 (5 bases). With 4 bases removed from V and 2 bases from J, the gap between germline ends came to 12 bases. Germline V CDR1 and CDR2: MNHEY, SMNVEV (reference sequence). CDR3 length equals 15 residues.

The chain links TRBV9 to TRBJ1-2; D unresolved. Trimming took 0 bases from V and 4 from J, leaving 4 bases between them. Germline V gene lookup returns CDR1 SGDLS and CDR2 YYNGEE. The CDR3 spans 12 residues. The CDR3 loop reads CASSVDTYGYTF. CDR3 nucleotides: TGTGCCAGCAGCGTAGACACCTATGGCTACACCTTC.

The chain carries TRBV10-3 and TRBJ2-5; a weak D match, TRBD2 (6 bases). V lost 8 bases, J lost 2 bases, and 9 bases lay in between. The germline CDR1 and CDR2 sequences are ENHRY and SYGVKD. This CDR3 is built from 12 residues. CDR3 residues: CAIGAGQETQYF. As DNA, the CDR3 is TGTGCCATCGGGGCGGGGCAAGAGACCCAGTACTTC.

V gene TRBV9 combines with J gene TRBJ2-6; 8 nucleotides line up with TRBD2. The CDR3 runs to 18 residues. The V gene end was trimmed by 3 bases and the J gene end by 1 base; junction bases not matched to a gene: 9. Germline lookup yields CDR1 SGDLS and CDR2 YYNGEE. The CDR3 spells CASSAWGLVGSGANVLTF. The CDR3 DNA reads as TGTGCCAGCAGCGCCTGGGGACTAGTCGGGTCTGGGGCCAACGTCCTGACTTTC.

This clone was counted between two and nine times. The chain employs TRBV7-2 and TRBJ2-3, with TRBD2 matching over 10 bases. V was clipped by 2 bases and J by 4 bases; unmatched bases: 3. The CDR3 totals 15 residues. Germline loops: CDR1 SGHTA, CDR2 FQGNSA. In DNA form, the CDR3 reads TGTGCCAGCAGCTTAAGCGGGGGGGCGGCAGATACGCAGTATTTT. It translates to CASSLSGGAADTQYF.

This clone was seen a handful of times. The same CDR3 arises from other DNA sequences in this sample as well. The gene calls are TRBV18 and TRBJ1-2; 7 positions match TRBD1. The CDR3 runs 14 residues. Germline CDR1 KGHSH, CDR2 LQKENI. Trimming took 3 bases from V and 4 from J; bases not matched to a gene: 5. CDR3 sequence reads: CASSPPTGSYGYTF. CDR3 coding DNA: TGTGCCAGCTCACCTCCGACAGGGAGCTATGGCTACACCTTC.

Remarks on this clone: The sample holds other DNA sequences that translate to the same CDR3. J is TRBJ2-5 and V is TRBV5-1, with 8 bases that match TRBD1. The length of the CDR3 is 14 residues. V lost 0 bases to trimming and J lost 5 bases; unmatched junction nucleotides: 3. CDR1 and CDR2 from the germline V gene are SGHRS and YFSETQ. The CDR3 DNA sequence: TGCGCCAGCAGCTTGGGCAGGGGGCAGGAGACCCAGTACTTC. Translated, it gives CASSLGRGQETQYF. The variable domain in full, completed from reference TRBV5-1 and TRBJ2-5, reads KAGVTQTPRYLIKTRGQQVTLSCSPISGHRSVSWYQQTPGQGLQFLFEYFSETQRNKGNFPGRFSGRQFSNSRSEMNVSTLELGDSALYLCASSLGRGQETQYFGPGTRLLVL.

The rearrangement links TRBV5-4 to TRBJ2-7, with TRBD1 identical over 10 bases. CDR3 length: 19 residues. Per germline, CDR1 SGHNT and CDR2 YYREEE (reference sequence). After removal of 0 bases from V and 0 bases from J, the junction contained 12 bases not matched to a gene. This chain's CDR3 is CASSLERDRGFSSSYEQYF. CDR3 in DNA: TGTGCCAGCAGCTTGGAGCGGGACAGGGGCTTTTCCAGCTCCTACGAGCAGTACTTC.

This rearrangement joins TRBV30 to TRBJ2-5, with D tentatively TRBD1 (5 bases). V dropped 3 bases and J dropped 3 bases, with 5 bases sitting between them. The CDR3 is 11 amino acids. CDR1 is GTSNPN, CDR2 SVGIG, per germline (reference sequence). CDR3 nucleotides: TGTGCCTGGAGGACAGAAGAGACCCAGTACTTC. This codes for CAWRTEETQYF.